This T cell receptor beta chain was captured in a study of T cell clones after liver transplantation. Assay: immunoSEQ multiplex PCR; the TCRdb copy retains only in-frame clones and omits some. The sample has tens of thousands of clones, about 71% seen once. By share, this clone ranks as medium-sized. The TCR was taken from a human patient who received a liver transplant. Among the T cells, some may be from the graft donor. The sequencing used CD4+ T cells from blood, collected at the approximately 16-month timepoint.

The CDR3 sequence: CASSISGDTEAFF. As DNA, the CDR3 is TGTGCCAGCTCAATTTCAGGGGACACTGAAGCTTTCTTT. The chain couples TRBV18 to TRBJ1-1; possibly TRBD1 for D (6 bases). Trimming cost V 5 bases and J 3 bases, with 10 bases left between them. The CDR3 consists of 13 residues. CDR1 is KGHSH and CDR2 is LQKENI in the germline V gene.